Below, 24 T cell receptor beta chains from the same sample are listed, as sequenced in a study of cytomegalovirus exposure and HLA in healthy donors. The PCR had 60 Vbeta and 13 Jbeta primers. Sequenced by immunoSEQ multiplex PCR; TCRdb stores in-frame clones only, minus some. The sample consists of 110,000 or so clones, 82% of them appearing once. The source material was PBMCs. The receptors originated from a young woman in good health and CMV-seronegative.

This clone was observed a handful of times. CDR3 protein: CASSWRGSSYNEQFF. CDR3 in DNA: TGTGCCAGCAGCTGGCGAGGTAGCTCCTACAATGAGCAGTTCTTC. The chain links TRBV11-3 to TRBJ2-1; D gene uncertain. The ends were cut back, 4 bases at V and 0 bases at J, with 10 bases in the middle. The germline V gene encodes CDR1 SGHNT and CDR2 YENEEA. The CDR3 has 15 residues.

The chain employs TRBV27 and TRBJ2-7; D uncertain. There are 13 residues in the CDR3. V was trimmed by 3 bases and J by 0 bases, leaving 6 bases between them. Germline V gives CDR1 MNHEY, CDR2 SMNVEV (reference sequence). CDR3 loop: CASSFRSSYEQYF. The CDR3 nucleotides are TGTGCCAGCAGTTTCCGGTCCTCCTACGAGCAGTACTTC.

The chain has TRBV7-9 and TRBJ1-1; TRBD1 might be the D (6 bases). V dropped 3 bases and J dropped 5 bases, with 16 bases sitting between them. Germline CDR1 is SEHNR and CDR2 is FQNEAQ (reference sequence). This CDR3 has 15 residues. The CDR3 is CASSFLEGGRTEAFF. The CDR3 coding sequence is TGTGCCAGCAGCTTCCTCGAAGGGGGTAGGACTGAAGCTTTCTTT.

The chain has TRBV9 and TRBJ2-3; 11 positions match TRBD2. Per the germline V gene, CDR1 is SGDLS and CDR2 is YYNGEE. The CDR3 extends over 17 amino acids. J was trimmed by 2 bases and V by 3 bases; bases with no gene match: 8. CDR3: CASSEGGTSGPTDTQYF. The DNA of the CDR3 is TGTGCCAGCAGCGAGGGGGGGACTAGCGGACCCACAGATACGCAGTATTTT.

V and J are TRBV5-3 and TRBJ1-3, with a weak D call TRBD1 (6 bases). TRBV5-3 is given ORF status, its function remaining uncertain. The length of the CDR3 is 16 residues. The V end lost 5 bases, the J end lost 4 bases, and 19 bases lay between the germline ends. The CDR3 is CARSPTGPVRGNTIYF. The CDR3 coding sequence is TGTGCCAGAAGTCCGACAGGCCCCGTGAGAGGAAACACCATATATTTT.

The chain combines TRBV4-2 with TRBJ1-1, with D possibly matching TRBD1 (5 bases). The CDR3 has 15 amino acids. Germline CDR1 LGHNA, CDR2 YNFKEQ. Trimming left V 0 bases short and J 4 bases short, with 12 bases between. CDR3 nucleotides: TGTGCCAGCAGCCAAGACCGCGGGGGAGGCACTGAAGCTTTCTTT. Protein: CASSQDRGGGTEAFF.

The CDR3 DNA sequence: TGTGCCAGCAGTCCCCACTCTGGAAACACCATATATTTT. Amino acids: CASSPHSGNTIYF. The chain joins TRBV27 to TRBJ1-3; no clear D. Trimming removed 5 bases from V and 0 bases from J, with 5 bases in between. CDR3 size: 13 residues. Germline-derived CDR1 and CDR2 are MNHEY and SMNVEV (reference sequence).

The V gene is TRBV5-3, the J gene TRBJ2-7; 10 positions agree with TRBD1. TRBV5-3 counts as an open reading frame of uncertain function. CDR3 size: 15 residues. The ends lost 4 bases at V and 2 bases at J; junction bases unmatched: 6. The DNA for the CDR3 is TGTGCCAGAAGCATCCGGGACAGGGGTACCTACGAGCAGTACGTC. Translated, it gives CARSIRDRGTYEQYV.

This rearrangement joins TRBV28 to TRBJ2-5; 8 bases match TRBD2. V lost 6 bases and J lost 5; bases outside the gene matches: 8. Per germline, CDR1 MDHEN and CDR2 SYDVKM. The CDR3 covers 14 residues. The CDR3, as DNA: TGTGCCAGCAGGATGCGGGAGGTGGGGGAGACCCAGTACTTC. Its translation is CASRMREVGETQYF.

This clone came up a few times. The rearrangement joins TRBV2 to TRBJ1-1, with D tentatively TRBD1 (6 bases). CDR3 size: 14 residues. Germline V lookup: CDR1 SNHLY, CDR2 FYNNEI. V lost 7 bases to trimming and J lost 3 bases, with 15 bases between them. This CDR3 reads CASKRTVGDTEAFF. CDR3 nucleotides: TGTGCCAGCAAACGGACAGTAGGCGACACTGAAGCTTTCTTT.

With regard to this clone: A read error may produce the germline difference seen at one junction end. The chain joins TRBV7-2 to TRBJ2-1; 7 bases match TRBD2. The CDR3 consists of 14 residues. Per the germline V gene, CDR1 is SGHTA and CDR2 is FQGNSA. CDR3 coding DNA: TGTGCCAGCAGCCTAGCCGCCGGGGGGAATGAGCAGTTCTTC. Translating gives CASSLAAGGNEQFF.

The gene calls are TRBV6-1 and TRBJ1-6, with no clear D. Per the germline V gene, CDR1 is MNHNS and CDR2 is SASEGT. This CDR3 has 12 residues. The V gene lost 3 bases and the J gene lost 13 bases, with 10 bases spanning the gap. The CDR3 bases are TGTGCCAGCAGTGACAGTACGGGTCCCCTCCACTTT. Translating it yields CASSDSTGPLHF.

V is TRBV4-3 and J is TRBJ1-4; 10 nucleotides align to TRBD1. V was pared by 0 bases and J by 7 bases, with 5 bases of the junction left unmatched. This CDR3 contains 16 residues. Per germline, CDR1 LGHNA and CDR2 YSLEER. The CDR3 reads CASSQDLGTGVEKLFF. The DNA of the CDR3 is TGCGCCAGCAGCCAAGATCTTGGGACAGGGGTTGAAAAACTGTTTTTT.

The chain employs TRBV10-3 and TRBJ1-1, with D perhaps TRBD1 (5 bases). V gave up 4 bases and J gave up 11 bases, with 20 bases separating them. The CDR3 extends over 14 amino acids. CDR1 and CDR2 (germline): ENHRY, SYGVKD. The CDR3 DNA reads TGTGCCATCAGTGGCCCGGGGGTTATTCCACCCGCTTTCTTT. Translating it yields CAISGPGVIPPAFF.

V is TRBV9 and J is TRBJ1-2; tentative D call: TRBD1 (6 bases). From germline, CDR1 is SGDLS and CDR2 YYNGEE. The V end was cut by 0 bases, the J end by 1 base, with 13 bases between. The CDR3 loop spans 16 amino acids. CDR3 bases: TGTGCCAGCAGCGTAGACGTAGGACAGCTTAACTATGGCTACACCTTC. Amino acids: CASSVDVGQLNYGYTF.

The CDR3 DNA is TGTGCCAGCAGCTTAACAACGACACGGCAAGAGACCCAGTACTTC. The encoded protein is CASSLTTTRQETQYF. This chain uses TRBV7-2 with TRBJ2-5, with unresolved D. The CDR3 runs 15 residues. V lost 2 bases and J 2 bases, leaving 12 bases between the germline ends. Germline V CDR1 and CDR2: SGHTA, FQGNSA. Full variable domain (remainder filled in from reference TRBV7-2 and TRBJ2-5): GAGVSQSPSNKVTEKGKDVELRCDPISGHTALYWYRQSLGQGLEFLIYFQGNSAPDKSGLPSDRFSAERTGGSVSTLTIQRTQQEDSAVYLCASSLTTTRQETQYFGPGTRLLVL.

The rearrangement links TRBV6-5 to TRBJ2-1, with TRBD1 matching over 10 bases. With 5 bases clipped from V and 6 bases from J, the junction kept 7 bases outside the gene matches. This CDR3 is built from 15 residues. Germline V gene data show CDR1 as MNHEY and CDR2 as SVGAGI. The CDR3 coding sequence is TGTGCCAGCAGTCCCGACAGGGGGCTCTCCAATGAGCAGTTCTTC. This gives the protein CASSPDRGLSNEQFF.

This rearrangement joins TRBV7-9 to TRBJ2-7; TRBD1 agrees at 7 bases. Trimming removed 5 bases from V and 1 base from J; junction bases left unmatched: 2. CDR1 is SEHNR and CDR2 is FQNEAQ in the germline V gene (reference sequence). The CDR3 covers 13 residues. The CDR3 DNA follows: TGTGCCAGCAGCAACAGGGGATCCTACGAGCAGTACTTC. Protein: CASSNRGSYEQYF.

The genes are TRBV29-1 and TRBJ2-2; 7 nucleotides match TRBD1. The V gene end was trimmed by 6 bases and the J gene end by 5 bases; junction bases not matched to a gene: 9. Germline V CDR1 and CDR2: SQVTM, ANQGSEA. This CDR3 region has 14 residues. CDR3 residues: CSVRTTGETGELFF. The CDR3 DNA is TGCAGCGTACGGACAACAGGGGAAACCGGGGAGCTGTTTTTT.

The chain recombines TRBV7-8 with TRBJ1-4, with 10 bases fitting TRBD1. This CDR3 has 14 amino acids. V lost 5 bases, J lost 8 bases, and 5 bases stayed unmatched. CDR1 SGHVS and CDR2 FQNEAQ come from the germline V gene. CDR3: CASSKDRGREKLFF. The CDR3 bases are TGTGCCAGCAGCAAAGACAGGGGGCGAGAAAAACTGTTTTTT.

This clone was detected only once. V and J are TRBV2 and TRBJ1-2; the D gene is possibly TRBD1 (6 bases). Trimming pared 9 bases from V and 1 base from J, leaving 9 bases between. There are 12 residues in the CDR3. The germline V gene encodes CDR1 SNHLY and CDR2 FYNNEI. CDR3 sequence reads: CASDRYNYGYTF. The CDR3 DNA reads TGTGCCAGTGACAGGTATAACTATGGCTACACCTTC.

This chain links TRBV19 with TRBJ1-1; no reliable D call. This CDR3 region has 12 residues. Between the trimmed V and J ends, which lost 5 bases and 5 bases, there was a span of 9 bases. Germline V gene lookup returns CDR1 LNHDA and CDR2 SQIVND (reference sequence). DNA of the CDR3: TGTGCCAGTAGTCGGGGTCTAACTGAAGCTTTCTTT. Protein product: CASSRGLTEAFF.

The chain couples TRBV5-1 to TRBJ2-1; 13 bases are shared with TRBD2. Germline V gene lookup returns CDR1 SGHRS and CDR2 YFSETQ. With 3 bases clipped from V and 7 bases from J, the junction kept 7 bases outside the gene matches. This CDR3 has 16 residues. CDR3 protein: CASSSGLAGPQNEQFF. The CDR3 region has the DNA TGCGCCAGCAGCTCGGGACTAGCGGGGCCGCAGAATGAGCAGTTCTTC. The full variable domain, its missing parts supplied by reference TRBV5-1 and TRBJ2-1, is KAGVTQTPRYLIKTRGQQVTLSCSPISGHRSVSWYQQTPGQGLQFLFEYFSETQRNKGNFPGRFSGRQFSNSRSEMNVSTLELGDSALYLCASSSGLAGPQNEQFFGPGTRLTVL.

This sequence joins TRBV6-6 and TRBJ2-3; no reliable D call. V lost 6 bases and J lost 2, with 9 bases in between. This CDR3 comprises 13 residues. Germline V gives CDR1 MNHNY, CDR2 SVGAGI (reference sequence). CDR3 nucleotides: TGTGCCAGCAGACTAACTTCCACAGATACGCAGTATTTT. Residues: CASRLTSTDTQYF.